This T cell receptor (beta chain) was observed in a study of blood T cell repertoires in COVID-19. Across the study: The study drew acute and convalescent COVID-19 samples from the United States, Italy and Spain. Sample material is recorded as cDNA or gDNA derived from T cells, B-cell-depleted T cells, or PBMCs.

In the original processing: Cell counts per sample came from amplifying reference gene primers. The method was immunoSEQ multiplex PCR; TCRdb's version includes in-frame clones alone and lacks a portion of them. That table furnishes V, J and clone size, whereas the DNA furnished D and trimming. In the table there are approximately 170,000 clones, 65% to 85% of which are singletons. Categorization into cohorts depended on clinical history that participants reported. Trimming took 4 bases from V and 0 from J, leaving 10 bases between them. This CDR3 comprises 15 residues. Germline CDR1 is SGHRS and CDR2 is YFSETQ.

The sequencing sample was made of PBMCs or T cells enriched from blood (not recorded which). The origin of this receptor is a woman in her twenties or thirties who had recovered from COVID-19. V and J are TRBV5-1 and TRBJ1-4; D gene uncertain. Written as DNA, the CDR3 is TGCGCCAGCAGCCCCGTCGCGGCAACTAATGAAAAACTGTTTTTT. Its protein product is CASSPVAATNEKLFF.